A single sample is the source of the 5 T cell receptor beta chains below, sequenced in a study of T cells in Graves' hyperthyroidism and ophthalmopathy. Authors of the study amplified TCR beta CDR3 regions from RNA transcripts. TCR CDR3 underwent first-round RT-PCR with the HTBI primer set. TCRdb reprocessed the multiplex PCR reads via MiXCR and lists one record per CDR3 protein. The profile shows a few hundred thousand distinct CDR3 sequences, about 15% of them singletons. The specimen sequenced was blood. Receptors were obtained from a woman aged 25 to 39 with Graves' ophthalmopathy.

This clonotype was counted many times. The chain is built from TRBV11-3 and TRBJ1-2; no clear D gene. V lost 5 bases and J lost 3, with 10 bases in between. The CDR3 has 13 amino acids. The germline V gene encodes CDR1 SGHNT and CDR2 YENEEA. The CDR3 reads CASSLTSDYGYTF. Here the CDR3 DNA reads TGTGCCAGCAGCCTAACTAGCGACTATGGCTACACCTTC.

This clonotype was detected only a few times. V usage is TRBV9 and J usage is TRBJ2-7; 8 bases match TRBD1. CDR1 and CDR2 from the germline V gene are SGDLS and YYNGEE. This CDR3 contains 15 residues. The ends lost 6 bases at V and 4 bases at J; junction bases unmatched: 12. Here the CDR3 reads CASNSGTGAFYEQYF. The DNA of the CDR3 is TGTGCCAGCAACTCCGGGACAGGCGCCTTTTACGAGCAGTACTTC.

This clonotype was counted many times. The rearrangement joins TRBV18 to TRBJ2-7, with TRBD1 matching 8 bases. CDR1 KGHSH and CDR2 LQKENI come from the germline V gene. Trimming cost V 2 bases and J 0 bases; bases outside gene matches: 6. CDR3 length equals 16 residues. The CDR3 here is CASSPGGQVRSYEQYF. DNA of the CDR3: TGTGCCAGCTCACCAGGGGGACAGGTCCGCTCCTACGAGCAGTACTTC.

In this sample, this clonotype turned up many times. The chain uses TRBV20-1 and TRBJ1-5; 7 bases match TRBD1. The CDR3 spans 17 residues. Germline trimming cut 0 bases from V and 1 base from J; bases unmatched to any gene: 9. Germline V lookup: CDR1 DFQATT, CDR2 SNEGSKA (reference sequence). In nucleotides, the CDR3 is TGCAGTGCTAGAGACAGGGGGTCCCTTAGGAGCAATCAGCCCCAGCATTTT. The encoded protein is CSARDRGSLRSNQPQHF.

This clonotype was observed many times. The chain joins TRBV7-3 to TRBJ2-5; 7 bases align to TRBD1. The V and J ends lost 5 bases and 2 bases, in that order; junction bases with no gene match: 8. From germline, CDR1 is SGHTA and CDR2 FQGTGA. The CDR3 sequence is 15 residues long. The CDR3 nucleotides are TGTGCCAGCAGCCGTTCCGGGGACAGACAAGAGACCCAGTACTTC. This encodes CASSRSGDRQETQYF.